The TCR beta chain described here comes from a study of blood T cell repertoires in COVID-19. Only in-frame clones appear in the TCRdb table, and some are missing; sequencing was by immunoSEQ multiplex PCR. There are about 200,000 clones in the sample; 80% to 90% occur only once, and about 2.5% lies in the top ten. The CDR3 totals 17 residues. Trimming removed 1 base at V and 6 bases at J, with 20 bases between. CDR1 and CDR2 (germline): KGHDR, SFDVKD. The receptor's source is a woman aged 35 to 49 with active or convalescent COVID-19. The sample was peripheral blood. The gene calls are TRBV24-1 and TRBJ1-2; tentative D call: TRBD1 (5 bases). This CDR3 reads CATSDLDQGSGLHGYTF. For the CDR3, the DNA is TGTGCCACCAGTGATTTAGATCAGGGCAGTGGGCTACATGGCTACACCTTC.